This T cell receptor (beta chain) was recorded in a study of vaccination effects on CD4 cells after COVID-19. This clone was counted only a few times. Its antigen is not identified. Germline V gene sequence: CDR1 LGHNA, CDR2 YNFKEQ. The CDR3 is 16 amino acids. V dropped 4 bases and J dropped 1 base, with 11 bases sitting between them. Culturing for roughly 10 days preceded CD4+ T cell isolation. Clones were read by immunoSEQ multiplex PCR, and TCRdb kept only the in-frame ones, dropping some. This table has about 50,000 clones, roughly 80% appearing once. This clonotype was sampled from a human donor who received a COVID-19 vaccine. This chain connects TRBV4-2 to TRBJ2-6, with no clear D. Here the sequenced sample was CD4+ T cells from PBMCs cultured without peptide, taken before COVID-19 vaccination. The CDR3 region has the DNA TGTGCCAGCAGCCGGTTAGGTAAGTCTGGGGCCAACGTCCTGACTTTC. Amino acid sequence: CASSRLGKSGANVLTF.